Listed here are 18 T cell receptor beta chains from one sample, sequenced in a study of immune cell composition in non-small cell lung cancer. Sequencing was performed with immunoSEQ multiplex PCR; in TCRdb, only in-frame clones are kept and a portion is missing. The sample lists some 2,000 clones, about 80% occurring once. The sequencing sample was made of lung tumor tissue. The receptor source for this set is a human donor with non-small cell lung cancer.

This clone appeared a single time. The V gene is TRBV2, the J gene TRBJ1-1; 8 bases are a match to TRBD1. The V segment lost 5 bases and the J segment 8 bases; nucleotides outside the gene matches: 10. CDR1 SNHLY and CDR2 FYNNEI come from the germline V gene. This CDR3 has 14 residues. CDR3 DNA: TGTGCCAGCAGTCCCCTCAGACAGGGGACCGAAGCTTTCTTT. This translates into CASSPLRQGTEAFF.

The J gene is TRBJ1-2, the V gene TRBV6-6, with D hard to call. Trimming left V 0 bases short and J 7 bases short, with 6 bases between. This CDR3 is built from 12 residues. Germline lookup yields CDR1 MNHNY and CDR2 SVGAGI (reference sequence). The CDR3 spells CASSYSSGGYTF. CDR3 nucleotides: TGTGCCAGCAGTTACTCGTCCGGTGGCTACACCTTC.

This clone was recorded only once. The chain recombines TRBV15 with TRBJ2-7, with 10 bases fitting TRBD2. CDR3 length: 15 residues. The germline V gene has CDR1 LNHNV and CDR2 YYDKDF (reference sequence). Unmatched junction bases numbered 0, after V lost 1 base and J lost 0 bases. DNA for the CDR3: TGTGCCACCAGCAGAGGACTAGCGGGCTCCTACGAGCAGTACTTC. It translates to CATSRGLAGSYEQYF. Full variable domain (missing parts from reference TRBV15 and TRBJ2-7): DAMVIQNPRYQVTQFGKPVTLSCSQTLNHNVMYWYQQKSSQAPKLLFHYYDKDFNNEADTPDNFQSRRPNTSFCFLDIRSPGLGDTAMYLCATSRGLAGSYEQYFGPGTRLTVT.

This chain connects TRBV28 to TRBJ2-1, with TRBD2 identical over 8 bases. The germline V gene has CDR1 MDHEN and CDR2 SYDVKM. The J segment lost 3 bases and the V segment lost 2 bases, leaving 3 bases of the junction unmatched. There are 15 residues in the CDR3. The CDR3 DNA is TGTGCCAGCAGTTTACTAAGCGGGGGCTACAATGAGCAGTTCTTC. Translated, it gives CASSLLSGGYNEQFF.

The chain combines TRBV7-9 with TRBJ1-2; 8 bases fit TRBD1. This CDR3 contains 15 residues. The junction had 6 bases not matched to a gene; V was cut back by 0 bases and J by 6 bases. CDR1 and CDR2 (germline): SEHNR, FQNEAQ (reference sequence). The chain's CDR3 is CASSLAPDRVDGYTF. The CDR3, as DNA: TGTGCCAGCAGCTTAGCCCCGGACAGGGTCGATGGCTACACCTTC. Full variable domain (rest looked up from reference TRBV7-9 and TRBJ1-2): DTGVSQNPRHKITKRGQNVTFRCDPISEHNRLYWYRQTLGQGPEFLTYFQNEAQLEKSRLLSDRFSAERPKGSFSTLEIQRTEQGDSAMYLCASSLAPDRVDGYTFGSGTRLTVV.

The chain uses TRBV5-1 and TRBJ2-7; a possible D gene is TRBD1 (5 bases). V lost 2 bases to trimming and J lost 2 bases, with 8 bases between them. CDR1 and CDR2 from the germline V gene are SGHRS and YFSETQ. The CDR3 is 13 amino acids. For the CDR3, the DNA is TGCGCCAGCAGCTTCCCAGGGACCTACGAGCAGTACTTC. Translated: CASSFPGTYEQYF.

The chain employs TRBV7-6 and TRBJ2-2; a possible D gene is TRBD1 (6 bases). CDR3 size: 19 residues. The V end was cut by 3 bases, the J end by 0 bases, with 20 bases between. CDR1 and CDR2 (germline): SGHVS, FNYEAQ. For the CDR3, the DNA is TGTGCCAGCAGCTTCTTAGCCCTGGACAGTCTGTCGAACACCGGGGAGCTGTTTTTT. It is translated as CASSFLALDSLSNTGELFF.

This clone has only a few counts. This chain joins TRBV7-3 and TRBJ2-3, with a weak D call TRBD2 (6 bases). V lost 5 bases to trimming and J lost 4 bases, with 10 bases between them. Germline values: CDR1 SGHTA, CDR2 FQGTGA. The CDR3 length is 13 residues. In nucleotides, the CDR3 is TGTGCCAGCAGCCAGACTAGGCCAGATACGCAGTATTTT. Its protein is CASSQTRPDTQYF.

The chain has TRBV7-2 and TRBJ2-3; D might be TRBD2 (6 bases). The germline V gene encodes CDR1 SGHTA and CDR2 FQGNSA. This CDR3 spans 17 amino acids. The V end lost 3 bases, the J end lost 0 bases, and 16 bases lay between the germline ends. The CDR3 nucleotides are TGTGCCAGCAGCTTTCGCGGGATGGGGGTTAGCACAGATACGCAGTATTTT. This encodes CASSFRGMGVSTDTQYF.

V and J are TRBV11-2 and TRBJ2-7, with D perhaps TRBD1 (6 bases). The germline V gene encodes CDR1 SGHAT and CDR2 FQNNGV. Trimming stripped 5 bases from V and 6 bases from J, with 17 bases between. CDR3 length: 14 residues. CDR3 sequence: CASSRSGARSEQYF. Written as DNA, the CDR3 is TGTGCCAGCAGCCGATCAGGGGCGCGGAGCGAGCAGTACTTC.

The V and J genes are TRBV4-2 and TRBJ2-5, with D perhaps TRBD1 (6 bases). The germline V gene has CDR1 LGHNA and CDR2 YNFKEQ. This CDR3 spans 14 amino acids. The germline V and J ends were trimmed by 2 bases and 7 bases, with 14 bases remaining between them. CDR3 loop: CASSQTGSEVTQYF. The CDR3 DNA is TGTGCCAGCAGCCAAACAGGGTCCGAAGTGACCCAGTACTTC.

The gene calls are TRBV5-6 and TRBJ2-7, with unresolved D. Between the trimmed V and J ends, which lost 4 bases and 5 bases, there was a span of 10 bases. The germline V gene has CDR1 SGHDT and CDR2 YYEEEE. The CDR3 runs to 12 residues. The CDR3: CASSRSVDEQYF. In DNA form, the CDR3 reads TGTGCCAGCAGCCGCAGCGTGGACGAGCAGTACTTC.

V and J are TRBV6-6 and TRBJ1-1; 8 bases line up with TRBD1. Looked up from germline, CDR1 is MNHNY and CDR2 is SVGAGI (reference sequence). With 7 bases clipped from V and 6 bases from J, the junction kept 10 bases outside the gene matches. CDR3 length: 14 amino acids. The CDR3 bases are TGTGCCAGCAAACCGGGACAGGCAGCGGCTGAAGCTTTCTTT. It yields the protein CASKPGQAAAEAFF.

This chain connects TRBV9 to TRBJ2-5; 11 nucleotides agree with TRBD2. Germline loops: CDR1 SGDLS, CDR2 YYNGEE. The CDR3 has 16 residues. J gave up 1 base and V 0 bases, and 2 bases lay outside the gene matches. The CDR3 nucleotides read TGTGCCAGCAGCGTAGACGGGACTAGCGGCCAAGAGACCCAGTACTTC. Its protein is CASSVDGTSGQETQYF.

V gene TRBV5-6 combines with J gene TRBJ1-1; D is perhaps TRBD1 (5 bases). Germline V gene sequence: CDR1 SGHDT, CDR2 YYEEEE. The CDR3 covers 14 residues. Trimming took off 5 bases at V and 0 bases at J, with 11 bases between the two ends. The CDR3 sequence is CASRKPGLNTEAFF. CDR3 sequence (DNA): TGTGCCAGCAGAAAACCAGGGCTGAACACTGAAGCTTTCTTT.

The chain employs TRBV18 and TRBJ1-1; D is undetermined. Trimming cost V 5 bases and J 1 base, with 8 bases left between them. CDR3 length: 13 amino acids. Germline V gene data show CDR1 as KGHSH and CDR2 as LQKENI. CDR3 in DNA: TGTGCCAGCTCAAATACCAGGAACACTGAAGCTTTCTTT. Protein product: CASSNTRNTEAFF.

This sequence joins TRBV28 and TRBJ2-1, with 9 positions matching TRBD2. In germline, CDR1 is MDHEN, CDR2 SYDVKM. CDR3 length: 16 residues. Trimming at V came to 7 bases and at J to 9 bases, leaving 16 bases not matched to a gene. The CDR3 nucleotides are TGTGCCAGCATCCAACTCGGTGCGGGAGGGCCATTTGAGCAGTTCTTC. This gives the protein CASIQLGAGGPFEQFF.

CDR3 sequence (DNA): TGTGCCAGCAGCCCCCGTTCCGGGTGGAACACCGGGGAGCTGTTTTTT. Translating it yields CASSPRSGWNTGELFF. The chain employs TRBV7-2 and TRBJ2-2; no clear D. The CDR3 is 16 residues long. Germline CDR1 is SGHTA and CDR2 is FQGNSA. The V and J ends lost 5 bases and 1 base respectively, with 14 bases between them.